A selection of T cell receptor beta chains follows, all from one sample in a study of CD8+CD57+ T cells in acquired aplastic anemia. TCRdb called the reads again in MiXCR, with one record for every CDR3 protein. The top ten clones hold around 50% of a sample with about 200,000 distinct CDR3 sequences, 55% to 65% of them seen once. The specimen was sorted CD4+, CD8+, or CD8+CD57+ T cells (not recorded which) from PBMCs. The origin of the receptors is a human donor with aplastic anemia. The CDR3 runs from the conserved cysteine through the conserved F or W. A D gene is named only where the DNA matches it firmly. Only some rows state a clone size, as once, few, many or a class for expanded clones.

CDR3 DNA,CDR3 protein,J gene,V gene,D gene,clone size
TGTGCCACCAGCAGCTCCAGGTCGGGACAGGCGTTCTCCTACGAGCAGTACTTC,CATSSSRSGQAFSYEQYF,TRBJ2-7,TRBV15,TRBD1,-
TGTGCCAGCAGCTTAGGGCGGCGGCGGTATTTT,CASSLGRRRYF,TRBJ2-3,TRBV7-9,-,-
TGCAGTGCTAGGGGCGGGGGGGCCTACGAGCAGTACTTC,CSARGGGAYEQYF,TRBJ2-7,TRBV20-1,TRBD2,many
TGTGCCAGCAGCTTGTTACAGGGAGGCTACACCTTC,CASSLLQGGYTF,TRBJ1-2,TRBV7-9,-,once
TGTGCCAGCAGCGGTCCGTACACCGGGGAGCTGTTTTTT,CASSGPYTGELFF,TRBJ2-2,TRBV9,-,-
TGTGCCAGCAGCATAAGGGGGGAGGGTCGCGAGCAGTACTTC,CASSIRGEGREQYF,TRBJ2-7,TRBV7-8,-,many
TGTGCCATCAGTGAACTAGCGGGGATTTCAGATACGCAGTATTTT,CAISELAGISDTQYF,TRBJ2-3,TRBV10-3,TRBD2,once
TGTGCCAGTAGTATAGATACCATCTATGGCTACACCTTC,CASSIDTIYGYTF,TRBJ1-2,TRBV19,-,-
TGCAGCGTTGGGGAGGGGGCCCTAACTAACTATGGCTACACCTTC,CSVGEGALTNYGYTF,TRBJ1-2,TRBV29-1,TRBD1,-
TGCGCCAGCAGCTTGGGCCCAGCTTACGAGCAGTACTTC,CASSLGPAYEQYF,TRBJ2-7,TRBV5-6,-,many
TGTGCCAGCAGCTACGAGGGTCTGCGGGGGGGCTACAATGAGCAGTTCTTC,CASSYEGLRGGYNEQFF,TRBJ2-1,TRBV7-3,TRBD2,many
TGTGCCACTCTGGGACAGGCTAATTCACCCCTCCACTTT,CATLGQANSPLHF,TRBJ1-6,TRBV19,TRBD1,few
TGTGCCAGTAGGCAGGGAGGGAACACTGAAGCTTTCTTT,CASRQGGNTEAFF,TRBJ1-1,TRBV19,-,once
TGTGCCAGCATCAAAGGACAGGAGGCTCCTTTGAGCACTGAAGCTTTCTTT,CASIKGQEAPLSTEAFF,TRBJ1-1,TRBV2,TRBD1,many
TGTGCCAGCAGTTACACGAGCAGCGAGCAGTTCTTC,CASSYTSSEQFF,TRBJ2-1,TRBV12-3/TRBV12-4,-,-
TGTGCCAGCAGCTTGAATGGCGGGAGGGTCACAGATACGCAGTATTTT,CASSLNGGRVTDTQYF,TRBJ2-3,TRBV7-3,TRBD2,-
TGTGCCAGCAGCTCAGGACAGGTTAACACTGAAGCTTTCTTT,CASSSGQVNTEAFF,TRBJ1-1,TRBV7-3,TRBD1,-
TGTGCCAGCAGCGTTGACGGGAGTGGCGACGAGCAGTACTTC,CASSVDGSGDEQYF,TRBJ2-7,TRBV9,-,-
TGTGCCACCAGCAGGCCGCCCCTGGGGGTCCACGAGCAGTACTTC,CATSRPPLGVHEQYF,TRBJ2-7,TRBV15,-,-
TGTGCCAGCCGAGACAGGGGGGGTTCGCCCCAGCATTTT,CASRDRGGSPQHF,TRBJ1-5,TRBV2,TRBD1,-
TGTGCCAGTAGTACGACGAGACAGGGGGCCTATGGCTACACCTTC,CASSTTRQGAYGYTF,TRBJ1-2,TRBV19,TRBD1,-
TGTGCCAGTAGTATGGGGACAGGAGATTGGGCCCTCCACTTT,CASSMGTGDWALHF,TRBJ1-6,TRBV19,TRBD1,-
TGTGCCAGCAGTCCATCCTGGGGGACCCAGTACTTC,CASSPSWGTQYF,TRBJ2-5,TRBV27,-,many
TGCGCCAGCAGCCCAGCAACCCTACACGAGCAGTACTTC,CASSPATLHEQYF,TRBJ2-7,TRBV10-1,-,-
TGTGCCAGCGGCACAGGGTCCAACTATGGCTACACCTTC,CASGTGSNYGYTF,TRBJ1-2,TRBV5-8,-,-
TGTGCCACCTCCCACAGGGGCGAAGAGACCCAGTACTTC,CATSHRGEETQYF,TRBJ2-5,TRBV24-1,TRBD1,-
TGTGCCAGCAGTGAACAGGGAGCGGCTACCTACAATGAGCAGTTCTTC,CASSEQGAATYNEQFF,TRBJ2-1,TRBV2,-,few
TGTGCCATCAGTGACCCTAGCGCCCCGCAAGAGACCCAGTACTTC,CAISDPSAPQETQYF,TRBJ2-5,TRBV10-3,-,-
TGTGCCAGCAACCTACCCCCGGGGGATCTCTTCGCCAGTCAGCCCCAGCATTTT,CASNLPPGDLFASQPQHF,TRBJ1-5,TRBV14,-,many
TGCGCCAGAGCCCGGGACAGTAACTACAATGAGCAGTTCTTC,CARARDSNYNEQFF,TRBJ2-1,TRBV10-2,TRBD1,-